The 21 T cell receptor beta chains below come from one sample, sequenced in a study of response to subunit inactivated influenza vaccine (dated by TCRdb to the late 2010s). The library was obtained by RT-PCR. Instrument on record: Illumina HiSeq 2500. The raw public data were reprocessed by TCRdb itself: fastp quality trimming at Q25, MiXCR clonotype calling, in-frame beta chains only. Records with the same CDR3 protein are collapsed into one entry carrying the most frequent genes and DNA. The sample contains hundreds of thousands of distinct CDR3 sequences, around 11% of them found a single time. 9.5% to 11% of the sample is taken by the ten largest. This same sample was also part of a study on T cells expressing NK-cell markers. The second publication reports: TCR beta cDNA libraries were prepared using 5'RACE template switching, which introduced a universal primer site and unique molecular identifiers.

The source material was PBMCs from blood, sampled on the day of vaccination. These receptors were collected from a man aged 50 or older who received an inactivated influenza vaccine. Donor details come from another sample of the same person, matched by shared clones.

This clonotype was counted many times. The CDR3 sequence is CASSPERVTQYF. The CDR3 DNA reads as TGTGCCAGCAGCCCGGAGCGAGTGACGCAGTATTTT. V usage is TRBV7-2 and J usage is TRBJ2-3; unclear D gene. The germline gives CDR1 SGHTA, CDR2 FQGNSA. V was clipped by 5 bases and J by 9 bases, with 12 bases between them. The CDR3 extends over 12 amino acids.

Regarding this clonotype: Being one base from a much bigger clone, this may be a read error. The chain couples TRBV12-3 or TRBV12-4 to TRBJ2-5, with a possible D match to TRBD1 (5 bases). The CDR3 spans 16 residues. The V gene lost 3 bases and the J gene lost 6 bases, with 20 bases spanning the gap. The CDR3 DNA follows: TGTGCCAGCAGTTTTCGATGGAGCATAGGGGCGAAGACCCAGTACTTC. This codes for CASSFRWSIGAKTQYF.

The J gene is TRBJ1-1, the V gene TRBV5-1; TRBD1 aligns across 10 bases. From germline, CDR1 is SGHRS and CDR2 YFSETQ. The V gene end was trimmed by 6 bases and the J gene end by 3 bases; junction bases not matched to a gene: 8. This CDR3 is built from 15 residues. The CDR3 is CASTQRDRGDTEAFF. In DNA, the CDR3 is TGCGCCAGCACCCAGAGGGACAGGGGAGACACTGAAGCTTTCTTT.

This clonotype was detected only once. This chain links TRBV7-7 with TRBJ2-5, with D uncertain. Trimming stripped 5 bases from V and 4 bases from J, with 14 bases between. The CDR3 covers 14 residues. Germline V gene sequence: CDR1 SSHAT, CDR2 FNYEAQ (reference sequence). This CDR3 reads CASSDPGFSETQYF. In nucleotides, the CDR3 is TGTGCCAGCAGCGATCCGGGCTTTTCAGAGACCCAGTACTTC.

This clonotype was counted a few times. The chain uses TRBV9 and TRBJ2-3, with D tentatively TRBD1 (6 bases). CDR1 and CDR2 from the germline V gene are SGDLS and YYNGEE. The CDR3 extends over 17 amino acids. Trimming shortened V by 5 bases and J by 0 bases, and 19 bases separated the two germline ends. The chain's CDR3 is CASSRNPGQQSTDTQYF. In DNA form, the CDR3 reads TGTGCCAGCAGTCGTAACCCAGGACAGCAGAGCACAGATACGCAGTATTTT.

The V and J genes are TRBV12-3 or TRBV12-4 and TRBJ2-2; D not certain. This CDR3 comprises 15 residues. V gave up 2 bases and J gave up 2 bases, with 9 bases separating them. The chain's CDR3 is CASSLKSANTGELFF. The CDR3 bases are TGTGCCAGCAGTTTAAAGTCAGCAAACACCGGGGAGCTGTTTTTT.

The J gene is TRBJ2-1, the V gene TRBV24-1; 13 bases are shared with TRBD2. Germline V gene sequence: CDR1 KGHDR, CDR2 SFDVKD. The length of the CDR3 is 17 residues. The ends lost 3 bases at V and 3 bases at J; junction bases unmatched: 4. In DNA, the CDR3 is TGTGCCACCAGTGATCCCGGACTAGCGGGGGACTACAATGAGCAGTTCTTC. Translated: CATSDPGLAGDYNEQFF.

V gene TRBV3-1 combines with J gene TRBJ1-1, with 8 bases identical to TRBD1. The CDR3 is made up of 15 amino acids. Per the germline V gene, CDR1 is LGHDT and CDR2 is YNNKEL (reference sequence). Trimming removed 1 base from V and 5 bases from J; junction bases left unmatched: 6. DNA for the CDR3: TGTGCCAGCAGCCAAGGAGCAGGGGGCGGAACTGAAGCTTTCTTT. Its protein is CASSQGAGGGTEAFF.

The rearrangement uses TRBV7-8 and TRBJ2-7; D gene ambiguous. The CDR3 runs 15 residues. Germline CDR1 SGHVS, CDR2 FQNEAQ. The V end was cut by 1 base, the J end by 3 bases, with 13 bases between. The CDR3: CASSLDTNGIYEQYF. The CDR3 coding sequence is TGTGCCAGCAGCTTAGATACGAATGGGATCTACGAGCAGTACTTC.

The CDR3 nucleotides read TGCGCCAGCAGCCAAGATTTCGGGACTAGCGGGGGTCTCAATGAGCAGTTCTTC. Protein: CASSQDFGTSGGLNEQFF. This rearrangement joins TRBV4-3 to TRBJ2-1; 14 bases are a match to TRBD2. From germline, CDR1 is LGHNA and CDR2 YSLEER. The CDR3 consists of 18 residues. J gave up 6 bases and V 0 bases, and 7 bases lay outside the gene matches.

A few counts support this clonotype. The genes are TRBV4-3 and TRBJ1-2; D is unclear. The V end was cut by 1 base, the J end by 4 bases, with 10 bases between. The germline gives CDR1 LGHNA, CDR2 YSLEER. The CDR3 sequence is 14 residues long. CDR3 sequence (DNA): TGCGCCAGCAGCCAAGTGGGTGTGACCTATGGCTACACCTTC. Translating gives CASSQVGVTYGYTF.

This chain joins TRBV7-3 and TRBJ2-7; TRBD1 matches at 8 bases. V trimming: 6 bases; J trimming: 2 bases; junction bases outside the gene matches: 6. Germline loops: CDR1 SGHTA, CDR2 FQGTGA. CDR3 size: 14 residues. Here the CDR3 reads CASSQTGGTYEQYF. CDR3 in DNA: TGTGCCAGCAGTCAAACAGGGGGGACCTACGAGCAGTACTTC. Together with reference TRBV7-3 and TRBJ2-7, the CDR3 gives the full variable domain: GAGVSQTPSNKVTEKGKYVELRCDPISGHTALYWYRQSLGQGPEFLIYFQGTGAADDSGLPNDRFFAVRPEGSVSTLKIQRTERGDSAVYLCASSQTGGTYEQYFGPGTRLTVT.

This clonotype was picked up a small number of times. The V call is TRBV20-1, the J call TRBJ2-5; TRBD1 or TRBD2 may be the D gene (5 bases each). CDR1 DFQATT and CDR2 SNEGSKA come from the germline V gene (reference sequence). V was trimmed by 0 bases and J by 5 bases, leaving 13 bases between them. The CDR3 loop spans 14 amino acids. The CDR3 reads CSARDTGTLETQYF. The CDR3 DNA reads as TGCAGTGCTAGAGATACCGGGACGTTGGAGACCCAGTACTTC.

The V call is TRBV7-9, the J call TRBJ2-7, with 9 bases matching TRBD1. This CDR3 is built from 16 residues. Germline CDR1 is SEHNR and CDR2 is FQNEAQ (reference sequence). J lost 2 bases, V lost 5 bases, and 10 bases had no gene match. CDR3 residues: CASSKSSGQGTYEQYF. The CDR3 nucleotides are TGTGCCAGCAGCAAATCCTCGGGACAGGGAACCTACGAGCAGTACTTC.

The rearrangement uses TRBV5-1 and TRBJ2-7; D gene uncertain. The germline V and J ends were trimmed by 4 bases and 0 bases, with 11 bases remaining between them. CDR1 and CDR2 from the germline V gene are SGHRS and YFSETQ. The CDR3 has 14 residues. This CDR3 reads CASSTDGLSYEQYF. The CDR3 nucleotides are TGCGCCAGCAGCACGGACGGCCTCTCCTACGAGCAGTACTTC.

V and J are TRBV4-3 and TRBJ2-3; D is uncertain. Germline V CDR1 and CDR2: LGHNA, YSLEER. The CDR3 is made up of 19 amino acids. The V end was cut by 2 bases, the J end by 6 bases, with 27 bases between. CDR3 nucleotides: TGCGCCAGCAGCCAAACCCACAGCTGGTCTAGAGTGGTTCGCGATACGCAGTATTTT. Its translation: CASSQTHSWSRVVRDTQYF.

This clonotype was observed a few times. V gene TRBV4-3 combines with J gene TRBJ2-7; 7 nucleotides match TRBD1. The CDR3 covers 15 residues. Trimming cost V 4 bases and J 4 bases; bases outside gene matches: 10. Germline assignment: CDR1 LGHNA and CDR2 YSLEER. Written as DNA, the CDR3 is TGCGCCAGCAGCCGACTCGGAGCAGGGGGTTACGAGCAGTACTTC. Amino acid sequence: CASSRLGAGGYEQYF.

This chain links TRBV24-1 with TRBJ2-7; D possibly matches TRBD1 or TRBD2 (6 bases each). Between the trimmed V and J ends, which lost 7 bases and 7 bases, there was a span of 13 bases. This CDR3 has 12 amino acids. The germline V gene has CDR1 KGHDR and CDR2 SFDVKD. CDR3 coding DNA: TGTGCCACCAGGTCGCGAGGGGGGGAGCAGTACTTC. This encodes CATRSRGGEQYF.

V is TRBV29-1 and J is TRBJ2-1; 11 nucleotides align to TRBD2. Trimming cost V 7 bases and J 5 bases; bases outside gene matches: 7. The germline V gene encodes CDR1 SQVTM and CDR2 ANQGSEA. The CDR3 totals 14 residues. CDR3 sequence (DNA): TGCAGCGCCCTGGGACTAGCGGACCACAATGAGCAGTTCTTC. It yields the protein CSALGLADHNEQFF.

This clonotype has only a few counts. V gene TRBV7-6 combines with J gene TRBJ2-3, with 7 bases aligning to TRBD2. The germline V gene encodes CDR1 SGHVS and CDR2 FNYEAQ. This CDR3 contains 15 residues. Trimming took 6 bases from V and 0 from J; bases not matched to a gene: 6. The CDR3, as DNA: TGTGCCAGCAGTCCGGTCGGGGGGAGCACAGATACGCAGTATTTT. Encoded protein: CASSPVGGSTDTQYF.

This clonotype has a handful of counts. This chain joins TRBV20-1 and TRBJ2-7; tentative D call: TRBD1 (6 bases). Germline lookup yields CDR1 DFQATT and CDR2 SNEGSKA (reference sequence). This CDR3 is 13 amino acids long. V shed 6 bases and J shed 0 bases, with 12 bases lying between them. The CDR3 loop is CSANRDISYEQYF. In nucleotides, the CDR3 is TGCAGTGCAAACCGGGACATCTCCTACGAGCAGTACTTC.